The clone carrying this T cell receptor beta chain was recorded only once. Its specificity is not known. Sequenced by immunoSEQ multiplex PCR; TCRdb stores in-frame clones only, minus some. Here the sample spans around 89,000 clones, roughly 93% being singletons. These data come from a study of OX40 agonist ivuxolimab in advanced cancers. Study-wide context: Mean age around 60 years, range roughly 23 to 79; roughly 80% male. Whole-study results and caveats: Nonresponders included some who also had low normalized T-cell clonal expansion.

Deletions cut 2 bases from V and 5 bases from J, with 12 bases between. Germline V lookup: CDR1 GTSNPN, CDR2 SVGIG (reference sequence). The CDR3 consists of 13 residues. This TCR was recovered from an adult with an advanced solid tumor such as melanoma, head and neck, liver or kidney cancer. The chain links TRBV30 to TRBJ1-1; D might be TRBD1 (5 bases). Sequencing used CD4+ or CD8+ T cells sorted from blood, obtained in a trial of the OX40 agonist ivuxolimab. Written as DNA, the CDR3 is TGTGCCTGGAGTAGGGGCGGGAGTACTGAAGCTTTCTTT. This sequence encodes CAWSRGGSTEAFF.